These 27 T cell receptor beta chains share one sample of origin, sequenced in a study of breast tumors, draining lymph nodes, adjacent tissues. TCRdb called the multiplex PCR reads again in MiXCR, with one record for every CDR3 protein. Of about 300,000 distinct CDR3 sequences listed, 30% to 35% were seen once; the top ten hold 1.1%. Breast cancer patients provided tissue from their axillary draining lymph nodes. The sample consisted of axillary lymph node tissue. The receptors were gathered from a female donor with breast cancer. Some clones in this sample may be carry-over from other donors' samples.

Turning to this clonotype: No conserved phenylalanine or tryptophan ends this CDR3, so it is likely a read error. This chain links TRBV7-9 with TRBJ2-5, with 11 bases that match TRBD2. The CDR3 is made up of 14 amino acids. The J segment lost 4 bases and the V segment lost 5 bases, leaving 3 bases of the junction unmatched. The germline V gene has CDR1 SEHNR and CDR2 FQNEAQ (reference sequence). The CDR3 sequence: CASSPGLAGETQYV. CDR3 DNA sequence: TGTGCCAGCAGCCCCGGACTAGCGGGAGAGACCCAGTACGTC.

This clonotype occurred many times. The J gene is TRBJ1-4, the V gene TRBV4-1; the D is unclear. The ends were cut back, 0 bases at V and 8 bases at J, with 22 bases in the middle. From germline, CDR1 is MGHRA and CDR2 YSYEKL. The length of the CDR3 is 18 residues. The CDR3 is CASSQDWAPEEGGEKLFF. DNA for the CDR3: TGCGCCAGCAGCCAAGACTGGGCGCCTGAGGAGGGAGGGGAAAAACTGTTTTTT.

This clonotype turned up a few times. A much more abundant neighbour one base away suggests this may be a read error. The chain is built from TRBV19 and TRBJ2-2; weak D call: TRBD2 (6 bases). CDR1 LNHDA and CDR2 SQIVND come from the germline V gene (reference sequence). The V gene lost 10 bases and the J gene lost 3 bases, with 18 bases spanning the gap. CDR3 length: 15 amino acids. The CDR3 nucleotides are TGTGCCACTCGAATCGGGGGACGTGACACCGGGGAGCTGTTTTTT. This gives the protein CATRIGGRDTGELFF.

The table lists this clonotype with many counts. The chain is built from TRBV6-5 and TRBJ2-3; 16 nucleotides match TRBD2. The CDR3 is 17 residues long. Germline trimming cut 4 bases from V and 6 bases from J; bases unmatched to any gene: 7. CDR1 is MNHEY, CDR2 SVGAGI, per germline. As DNA, the CDR3 is TGTGCCAGCAGTTTTATGGGACTAGCGGGAGGGCCTGATACGCAGTATTTT. Amino acid sequence: CASSFMGLAGGPDTQYF.

This clonotype was counted ten times or more. V gene TRBV19 combines with J gene TRBJ2-5; TRBD2 agrees at 7 bases. The germline V gene has CDR1 LNHDA and CDR2 SQIVND (reference sequence). The CDR3 totals 14 residues. Trimming cost V 7 bases and J 3 bases; bases outside gene matches: 8. CDR3: CASTSGGSKETQYF. The CDR3 region has the DNA TGTGCCAGTACCTCCGGCGGGAGTAAAGAGACCCAGTACTTC.

The rearrangement joins TRBV19 to TRBJ2-2, with TRBD1 as a possible D gene (6 bases). With 3 bases removed from V and 9 bases from J, the gap between germline ends came to 8 bases. CDR1 and CDR2 from the germline V gene are LNHDA and SQIVND (reference sequence). This CDR3 contains 12 residues. CDR3 in DNA: TGTGCCAGTAGTATGAGGGGGTGGGAGCTGTTTTTT. Translated, it gives CASSMRGWELFF.

This clonotype occurred many times. The chain is built from TRBV7-2 and TRBJ2-5, with 11 bases aligning to TRBD2. The V and J ends lost 4 bases and 5 bases, in that order; junction bases with no gene match: 3. Germline CDR1 is SGHTA and CDR2 is FQGNSA. CDR3 length: 14 amino acids. As DNA, the CDR3 is TGTGCCAGCAGCTCCTTAGCGGGAGGGGAGACCCAGTACTTC. It is translated as CASSSLAGGETQYF.

This clonotype was detected ten times or more. The chain uses TRBV12-3 or TRBV12-4 and TRBJ2-1; 8 nucleotides match TRBD1. The length of the CDR3 is 15 residues. J was trimmed by 4 bases and V by 5 bases; bases with no gene match: 7. Here the CDR3 reads CASSADRGSYNEQFF. CDR3 bases: TGTGCCAGCAGTGCCGACAGGGGATCTTACAATGAGCAGTTCTTC.

This clonotype was observed at least ten times. The gene calls are TRBV4-1 and TRBJ2-3; D call uncertain. Germline CDR1 is MGHRA and CDR2 is YSYEKL. CDR3 size: 15 residues. The V end lost 0 bases, the J end lost 3 bases, and 10 bases lay between the germline ends. The CDR3 spells CASSQDGLWTDTQYF. Here the CDR3 DNA reads TGCGCCAGCAGCCAAGATGGCTTGTGGACAGATACGCAGTATTTT.

The chain links TRBV11-2 to TRBJ2-6; the D gene could be TRBD1 or TRBD2 (7 bases each). In germline, CDR1 is SGHAT, CDR2 FQNNGV. V was clipped by 2 bases and J by 0 bases, with 14 bases between them. The CDR3 totals 18 residues. The CDR3 reads CASSLLQGGFSGANVLTF. The DNA for the CDR3 is TGTGCCAGCAGCTTACTCCAGGGGGGGTTCTCTGGGGCCAACGTCCTGACTTTC.

This clonotype came up many times. The chain joins TRBV29-1 to TRBJ2-5; 9 positions agree with TRBD1. The length of the CDR3 is 14 residues. The germline V gene encodes CDR1 SQVTM and CDR2 ANQGSEA. Trimming cost V 0 bases and J 4 bases; bases outside gene matches: 3. The CDR3 DNA reads as TGCAGCGTTGAAGAGGGACAGGGAGGAGAGACCCAGTACTTC. This gives the protein CSVEEGQGGETQYF.

On this clonotype: The conserved phenylalanine or tryptophan normally closing the CDR3 is absent here, so this likely arose from a read error. V usage is TRBV28 and J usage is TRBJ2-7; the D gene could be TRBD1 or TRBD2 (5 bases each). The germline V gene encodes CDR1 MDHEN and CDR2 SYDVKM. The V and J ends lost 6 bases and 1 base respectively, with 10 bases between them. The CDR3 sequence is 13 residues long. CDR3 sequence reads: CASSGDASYEQYL. The CDR3, as DNA: TGTGCCAGCAGCGGGGACGCATCCTACGAGCAGTACCTC.

This clonotype has at least ten counts. V and J are TRBV19 and TRBJ2-2; 8 positions match TRBD1. Unmatched junction bases numbered 15, after V lost 7 bases and J lost 5 bases. CDR1 and CDR2 from the germline V gene are LNHDA and SQIVND (reference sequence). The CDR3 length is 17 residues. This CDR3 reads CASMGRGTGVGTGELFF. The CDR3 DNA sequence: TGTGCCAGTATGGGCCGCGGGACAGGAGTAGGTACCGGGGAGCTGTTTTTT.

Concerning this clonotype itself: A clone one base away is much larger, so this may be a read error. This chain connects TRBV5-1 to TRBJ2-7, with 12 bases matching TRBD2. The CDR3 covers 16 residues. The germline V gene has CDR1 SGHRS and CDR2 YFSETQ. DNA for the CDR3: TGCGCCAGCGGCTTTGGACTAGCGGGACCGTCCTACGAGCAGTACTTC. Residues: CASGFGLAGPSYEQYF.

In the case of this clonotype: This may be a read error: a much more frequent sequence differs by one nucleotide. The J gene is TRBJ1-5, the V gene TRBV5-6, with D perhaps matching TRBD1 (5 bases). The ends were cut back, 2 bases at V and 1 base at J, with 13 bases in the middle. CDR1 SGHDT and CDR2 YYEEEE come from the germline V gene. The CDR3 has 16 amino acids. CDR3 amino acids: CASSFGGSRSNQPQHF. Written as DNA, the CDR3 is TGTGCCAGCAGCTTCGGGGGGAGTAGGAGCAATCAGCCCCAGCATTTT. Full variable domain (rest looked up from reference TRBV5-6 and TRBJ1-5): DAGVTQSPTHLIKTRGQQVTLRCSPKSGHDTVSWYQQALGQGPQFIFQYYEEEERQRGNFPDRFSGHQFPNYSSELNVNALLLGDSALYLCASSFGGSRSNQPQHFGDGTRLSIL.

On this clonotype: Mismatch with germline at one junction end may stem from a read error. Here the CDR3 reads CASSQDPRSYEQSF. The CDR3 DNA reads TGTGCCAGCAGCCAAGACCCGCGATCCTACGAGCAGTCCTTC. V and J are TRBV14 and TRBJ2-7; unclear D gene. The CDR3 is made up of 14 amino acids. Germline CDR1 reads SGHDN; CDR2 reads FVKESK.

This clonotype appeared many times. The chain joins TRBV6-6 to TRBJ2-5; TRBD1 is a possible D gene (6 bases). Germline lookup yields CDR1 MNHNY and CDR2 SVGAGI (reference sequence). V shed 2 bases and J shed 2 bases, with 12 bases lying between them. The CDR3 is 15 amino acids. The CDR3 nucleotides read TGTGCCAGCAGTTACGGACAGACAATTCAAGAGACCCAGTACTTC. Translation: CASSYGQTIQETQYF.

This clonotype showed up many times. Germline and junction disagree at one end, which may indicate a read error. The CDR3 nucleotides read TGTGCTAGCAGCCCAACGGGCGGGAGCACAGATACGCAGTATTTT. It specifies CASSPTGGSTDTQYF. V usage is TRBV7-7 and J usage is TRBJ2-3, with D tentatively TRBD2 (5 bases). There are 15 residues in the CDR3. Germline CDR1 is SSHAT and CDR2 is FNYEAQ (reference sequence).

As concerns this clonotype: This CDR3 is missing its conserved last phenylalanine or tryptophan, likely due to a read error. The rearrangement links TRBV29-1 to TRBJ2-3, with D perhaps given as TRBD1 or TRBD2 (5 bases each). Germline CDR1 and CDR2: SQVTM and ANQGSEA. The length of the CDR3 is 13 residues. The CDR3 nucleotides are TGTGCCGGCAGTCTTACTAGGGGTAATACGCAGTATCTT. Protein: CAGSLTRGNTQYL.

The chain employs TRBV5-1 and TRBJ2-3; 8 bases are shared with TRBD1. There are 14 residues in the CDR3. The V segment lost 1 base and the J segment 6 bases; nucleotides outside the gene matches: 4. Germline CDR1 reads SGHRS; CDR2 reads YFSETQ. The DNA of the CDR3 is TGCGCCAGCAGCTTGACAGGGGGACCCGATACGCAGTATTTT. Its protein is CASSLTGGPDTQYF.

This clonotype was seen at least ten times. The chain recombines TRBV20-1 with TRBJ2-1; D may match TRBD1 or TRBD2 (6 bases each). Germline CDR1 DFQATT, CDR2 SNEGSKA (reference sequence). Trimming left V 1 base short and J 4 bases short, with 29 bases between. This CDR3 contains 20 residues. CDR3 nucleotide sequence: TGCAGTGCTAGAGGAGGGGTCAGGGACGCCGGGACTCAGGGGTACAATGAGCAGTTCTTC. The encoded protein is CSARGGVRDAGTQGYNEQFF.

A remark on this clonotype: A read error is possible here, since a much larger clone lies one base away. The chain has TRBV5-6 and TRBJ1-4; weak D call: TRBD1 (6 bases). The germline CDR1 and CDR2 sequences are SGHDT and YYEEEE. The CDR3 extends over 16 amino acids. CDR3: CAGSLKDSATNEKLFF. The DNA for the CDR3 is TGTGCCGGCAGCTTGAAGGACAGCGCAACTAATGAAAAACTGTTTTTT.

This clonotype occurred a few times. The J gene is TRBJ1-1, the V gene TRBV12-3 or TRBV12-4; D is perhaps TRBD1 (6 bases). The germline V and J ends were trimmed by 6 bases and 0 bases, with 11 bases remaining between them. The CDR3 runs 14 residues. CDR3 sequence: CASSRTGLNTEAFF. Written as DNA, the CDR3 is TGTGCCAGCAGCCGAACAGGGTTGAACACTGAAGCTTTCTTT.

This clonotype came up many times. This sequence joins TRBV24-1 and TRBJ2-2; the match to TRBD2 covers 8 bases. The CDR3 covers 13 residues. Germline V gene lookup returns CDR1 KGHDR and CDR2 SFDVKD. The V gene end was trimmed by 9 bases and the J gene end by 3 bases; junction bases not matched to a gene: 2. CDR3 sequence: CATGTRDTGELFF. For the CDR3, the DNA is TGTGCCACCGGGACTAGGGACACCGGGGAGCTGTTTTTT.

The CDR3 sequence: CASSQSRTGGQPQHF. The DNA for the CDR3 is TGTGCCAGCAGCCAAAGCCGGACAGGGGGTCAGCCCCAGCATTTT. V is TRBV7-2 and J is TRBJ1-5; 10 bases match TRBD1. The germline V gene has CDR1 SGHTA and CDR2 FQGNSA. V was clipped by 5 bases and J by 6 bases; unmatched bases: 7. CDR3 length: 15 residues.

This clonotype has a count of ten or more. The chain recombines TRBV5-1 with TRBJ2-7; D gene unclear. In germline, CDR1 is SGHRS, CDR2 YFSETQ. V was shortened by 5 bases and J by 1 base, with 10 bases between the two germline ends. The CDR3 is 13 residues long. The CDR3, as DNA: TGCGCCAGCAGAACTCTAGTTTCCTACGAGCAGTACTTC. Amino acid sequence: CASRTLVSYEQYF.

The sample holds many counts of this clonotype. This rearrangement joins TRBV3-1 to TRBJ1-4; D ambiguous. This CDR3 contains 14 residues. Germline V lookup: CDR1 LGHDT, CDR2 YNNKEL (reference sequence). V gave up 2 bases and J gave up 6 bases, with 10 bases separating them. CDR3: CASSQWRGDEKLFF. The CDR3 nucleotides are TGTGCCAGCAGCCAATGGCGGGGTGATGAAAAACTGTTTTTT.